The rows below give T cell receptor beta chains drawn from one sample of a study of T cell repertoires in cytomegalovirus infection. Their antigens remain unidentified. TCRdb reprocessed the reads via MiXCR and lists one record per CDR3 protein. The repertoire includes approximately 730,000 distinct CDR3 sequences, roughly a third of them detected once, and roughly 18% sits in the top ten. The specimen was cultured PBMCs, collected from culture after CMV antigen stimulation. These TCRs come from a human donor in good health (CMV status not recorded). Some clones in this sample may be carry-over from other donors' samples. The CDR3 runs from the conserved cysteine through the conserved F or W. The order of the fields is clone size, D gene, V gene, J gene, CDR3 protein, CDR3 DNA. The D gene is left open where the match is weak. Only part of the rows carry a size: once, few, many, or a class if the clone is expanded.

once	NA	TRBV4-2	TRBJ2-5	CASSLHRAKYETQYF	TGTGCCAGCAGCTTGCACAGGGCGAAGTATGAGACCCAGTACTTC
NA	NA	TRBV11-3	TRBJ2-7	CASSLAGQREQYF	TGTGCCAGCAGCTTAGCCGGACAGCGGGAGCAGTACTTC
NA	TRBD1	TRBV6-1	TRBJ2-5	CASKGDRFSYQETQYF	TGTGCCAGCAAGGGGGACAGATTCTCGTACCAAGAGACCCAGTACTTC
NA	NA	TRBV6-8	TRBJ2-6	CASRERHSGANVLTF	TGTGCCAGCAGAGAGAGACACTCTGGGGCCAACGTCCTGACTTTC
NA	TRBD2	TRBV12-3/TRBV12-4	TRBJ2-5	CASSRPGLAGGRWEETQYF	TGTGCCAGCAGCCGACCGGGACTAGCGGGGGGGCGTTGGGAAGAGACCCAGTACTTC
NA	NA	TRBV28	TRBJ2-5	CASRLDPYGETQYF	TGTGCCAGCAGATTAGACCCCTATGGAGAGACCCAGTACTTC
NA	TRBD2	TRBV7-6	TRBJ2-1	CASSLLAGINEQFF	TGTGCCAGCAGCTTACTAGCGGGGATTAATGAGCAGTTCTTC
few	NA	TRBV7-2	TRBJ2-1	CASSPVTSSYNEQFF	TGTGCCAGCAGCCCTGTGACTAGCTCCTACAATGAGCAGTTCTTC
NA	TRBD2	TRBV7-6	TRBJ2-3	CASRQYPGLAGGTDTQYF	TGTGCCAGCAGACAATACCCGGGACTAGCGGGAGGCACAGATACGCAGTATTTT
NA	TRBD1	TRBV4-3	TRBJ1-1	CASSQERDREAFF	TGCGCCAGCAGCCAAGAACGGGACAGGGAAGCTTTCTTT
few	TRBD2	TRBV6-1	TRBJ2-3	CASIRLAGGEDTQYF	TGTGCCAGCATCAGACTAGCGGGAGGTGAAGATACGCAGTATTTT
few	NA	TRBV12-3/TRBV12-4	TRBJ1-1	CASNPFPRNTEAFF	TGTGCCAGCAACCCATTCCCTAGGAACACTGAAGCTTTCTTT
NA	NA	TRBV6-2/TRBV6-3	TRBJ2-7	CASSYDQLNYEQYF	TGTGCCAGCAGTTACGATCAGCTGAACTACGAGCAGTACTTC
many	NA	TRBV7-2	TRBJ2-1	CASSLSRAVAGQFF	TGTGCCAGCAGCTTATCTCGGGCGGTCGCGGGGCAGTTCTTC
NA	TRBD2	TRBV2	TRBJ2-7	CASRAGGSYEQYF	TGTGCCAGCAGAGCGGGGGGGAGCTACGAGCAGTACTTC
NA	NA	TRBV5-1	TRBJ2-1	CASDEGHNNYNEQFF	TGCGCCAGTGACGAGGGCCACAATAACTACAATGAGCAGTTCTTC
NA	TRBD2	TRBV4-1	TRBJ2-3	CASSQGLAGADTQYF	TGCGCCAGCAGCCAAGGGCTAGCGGGGGCAGATACGCAGTATTTT
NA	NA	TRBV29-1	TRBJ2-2	CSGRSDTGELFF	TGCAGCGGGAGATCGGACACCGGGGAGCTGTTTTTT
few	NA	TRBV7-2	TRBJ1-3	CASSYRALSGNTIYF	TGTGCCAGCAGCTACAGAGCGCTCTCTGGAAACACCATATATTTT
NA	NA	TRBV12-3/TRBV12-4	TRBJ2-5	CASSSPGLSETQYF	TGTGCCAGCAGTTCGCCCGGGCTATCGGAGACCCAGTACTTC
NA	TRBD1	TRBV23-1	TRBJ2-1	CASRFDLIRDRGGDEQFF	TGCGCCAGCAGATTCGACCTCATCCGGGACAGGGGTGGGGATGAGCAGTTCTTC
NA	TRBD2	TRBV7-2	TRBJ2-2	CASSLTSTNTGELFF	TGTGCCAGCAGCCTGACTAGCACGAACACCGGGGAGCTGTTTTTT
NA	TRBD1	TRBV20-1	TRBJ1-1	CSAREEGGGGAFF	TGCAGTGCTAGAGAGGAAGGGGGCGGTGGGGCTTTCTTT
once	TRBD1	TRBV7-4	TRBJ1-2	CASSFVGRGLGYTF	TGTGCCAGCAGCTTTGTTGGAAGGGGGCTCGGCTACACCTTC
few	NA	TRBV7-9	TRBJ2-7	CASSFLDQTYEQYF	TGTGCCAGCAGCTTCCTGGACCAGACCTACGAGCAGTACTTC
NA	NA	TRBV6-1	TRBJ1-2	CASSETDNYGYTF	TGTGCCAGCAGTGAGACAGATAACTATGGCTACACCTTC
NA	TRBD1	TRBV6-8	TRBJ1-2	CASSYSGQGDGYTF	TGTGCCAGCAGTTACTCGGGACAGGGTGATGGCTACACCTTC
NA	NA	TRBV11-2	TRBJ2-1	CASSLSGGGAYNEPFF	TGTGCCAGCAGCTTATCAGGAGGGGGCGCCTACAATGAGCCGTTCTTC
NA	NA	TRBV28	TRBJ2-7	CASSTPGQNYEQYF	TGTGCCAGCAGTACCCCGGGACAAAACTACGAGCAGTACTTC
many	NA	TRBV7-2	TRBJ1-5	CASSLAGAGQPQHF	TGTGCCAGCAGCTTAGCAGGGGCGGGTCAGCCCCAGCATTTT
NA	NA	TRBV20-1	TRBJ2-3	CSAQPTPPGWPETQYF	TGCAGTGCTCAACCAACTCCCCCAGGGTGGCCAGAAACGCAGTATTTT
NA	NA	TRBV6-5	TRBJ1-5	CASSNRHQPQHF	TGTGCCAGCAGTAACCGACATCAGCCCCAGCATTTT
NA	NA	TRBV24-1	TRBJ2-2	CATKDGNTGELFF	TGTGCCACCAAGGACGGGAACACCGGGGAGCTGTTTTTT
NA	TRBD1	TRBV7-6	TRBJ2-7	CASSLALGGDRPYEQYF	TGTGCCAGCAGCTTAGCCCTAGGAGGGGACAGGCCCTACGAGCAGTACTTC
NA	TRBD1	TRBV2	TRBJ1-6	CASSEGAGGRESPLHF	TGTGCCAGCAGTGAAGGGGCAGGGGGGAGAGAATCACCCCTCCACTTT
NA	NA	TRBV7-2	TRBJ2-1	CASSPPGLLLNEQFF	TGTGCCAGCAGCCCTCCGGGACTCCTACTAAATGAGCAGTTCTTC
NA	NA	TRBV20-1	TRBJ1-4	CSARDGEGGSEKLFF	TGCAGTGCTAGAGACGGGGAGGGGGGAAGTGAAAAACTGTTTTTT
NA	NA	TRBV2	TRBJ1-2	CASSETRANYGYTF	TGTGCCAGCAGTGAGACCAGGGCTAACTATGGCTACACCTTC
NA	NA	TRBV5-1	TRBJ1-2	CASSLEVARSNYGYTF	TGCGCCAGCAGCTTGGAGGTAGCCCGATCTAACTATGGCTACACCTTC
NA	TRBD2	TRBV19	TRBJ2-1	CASSMGAGVNEQFF	TGTGCCAGTAGTATGGGAGCGGGAGTCAATGAGCAGTTCTTC
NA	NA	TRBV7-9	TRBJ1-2	CASSRRTGVYGYTF	TGTGCCAGCAGCAGACGGACGGGAGTCTATGGCTACACCTTC
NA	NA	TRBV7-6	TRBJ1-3	CASSFRGGTFVSGNTIYF	TGTGCCAGCAGCTTTAGAGGGGGGACATTCGTCTCTGGAAACACCATATATTTT
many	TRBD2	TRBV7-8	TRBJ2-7	CASSSTGTTTYEQYF	TGTGCCAGCAGCTCTACCGGGACTACGACCTACGAGCAGTACTTC
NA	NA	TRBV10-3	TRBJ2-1	CAISEALPEDEQFF	TGTGCCATCAGTGAGGCTCTCCCAGAGGATGAGCAGTTCTTC
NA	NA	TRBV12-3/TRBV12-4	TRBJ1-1	CASTLAVSSEAFF	TGTGCCAGCACCCTTGCGGTCTCCTCTGAAGCTTTCTTT
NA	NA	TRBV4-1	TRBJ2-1	CASSQEPGAYNEQFF	TGCGCCAGCAGCCAAGAACCGGGAGCCTACAATGAGCAGTTCTTC
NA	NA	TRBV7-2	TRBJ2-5	CASSHRTRAGETQYF	TGTGCCAGCAGCCATCGGACCCGAGCCGGGGAGACCCAGTACTTC
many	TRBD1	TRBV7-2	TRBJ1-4	CASSKGQTTNEKLFF	TGTGCCAGCAGCAAGGGACAGACAACTAATGAAAAACTGTTTTTT
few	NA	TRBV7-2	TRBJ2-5	CASSADPLSAQYF	TGTGCCAGCAGCGCCGACCCGCTCTCGGCCCAGTACTTC
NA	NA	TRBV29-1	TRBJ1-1	CSVYGQTMNTEAFF	TGCAGCGTTTACGGACAGACTATGAACACTGAAGCTTTCTTT
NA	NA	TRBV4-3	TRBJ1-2	CASSQHWASGYTF	TGCGCCAGCAGCCAGCATTGGGCATCTGGCTACACCTTC
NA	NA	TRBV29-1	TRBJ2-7	CSVEVPNGSYEQYF	TGCAGCGTTGAGGTCCCAAACGGCTCCTACGAGCAGTACTTC